The rows below give T cell receptor beta chains drawn from one sample of a study of control samples from healthy donors and cancer patients. Assay: immunoSEQ multiplex PCR; the TCRdb copy retains only in-frame clones and omits some. The sample contains 150,000 to 180,000 clones, 94% of which appear only once. Input material: blood. These receptor sequences come from a man in his forties in good health. Each CDR3 is given without its conserved first and last residue. Fields, in order: J gene, V gene, D gene, clone size, CDR3 protein. The D gene is left open where the match is weak. Clone size is not always given. Where it is, it says once, few, many or a class for expanded clones.

TRBJ2-3 | TRBV7-2 | - | - | ASSLPLRGPRTDTQY
TRBJ1-2 | TRBV12-3/TRBV12-4 | - | - | ASRPRAPYGYT
TRBJ1-1 | TRBV29-1 | TRBD1 | - | SAWDRGGTEAF
TRBJ1-2 | TRBV19 | - | - | ASKPTDLNYGYT
TRBJ2-2 | TRBV5-4 | TRBD2 | - | ASSLELIAGENTGELF
TRBJ1-4 | TRBV4-1 | - | - | ASSQLDMGWLKKLF
TRBJ1-1 | TRBV18 | - | - | ASSPSDTGSGAEAF
TRBJ1-4 | TRBV6-5 | - | - | ASSRGHSNEKLF
TRBJ1-2 | TRBV6-5 | - | - | ASSRPQGSDGYT
TRBJ1-2 | TRBV6-5 | TRBD1 | - | ASSYSAGGYGYT
TRBJ2-7 | TRBV24-1 | TRBD1 | - | ATSDRDRVYEQY
TRBJ2-3 | TRBV9 | TRBD2 | - | ASSAGGSDTQY
TRBJ2-1 | TRBV4-1 | - | once | ASSQVRDTTEQF
TRBJ2-2 | TRBV5-1 | - | - | ASNLDGQTAGELF
TRBJ1-1 | TRBV5-1 | - | - | ASSREGNTEAF
TRBJ2-1 | TRBV9 | TRBD2 | - | ASSARLAANNEQF
TRBJ2-5 | TRBV11-1 | - | - | ASSLAPSQTQY
TRBJ1-5 | TRBV6-5 | - | - | ASRPSSDQPQH
TRBJ1-2 | TRBV5-4 | TRBD1 | - | ASSPTGGDYGYT
TRBJ2-3 | TRBV7-9 | TRBD2 | once | ASSGTLAGGRTDTQY
TRBJ2-3 | TRBV6-2/TRBV6-3 | TRBD2 | - | ASSSTSLAGIDTQY
TRBJ2-7 | TRBV19 | - | once | ASRRPGSYEQY
TRBJ1-6 | TRBV25-1 | - | - | ASSAAVGAGSYNSPLH
TRBJ1-1 | TRBV5-1 | TRBD1 | once | ASSRGGRTEAF
TRBJ2-5 | TRBV18 | - | - | ASSPVQETQY
TRBJ2-5 | TRBV5-5 | - | - | ASSLAQETQY
TRBJ1-1 | TRBV4-1 | - | - | ASSPKPGNTEAF
TRBJ2-1 | TRBV7-7 | - | - | ASSLEVEGTPYNEQF
TRBJ2-1 | TRBV7-9 | TRBD1 | - | ASLGWTGLSDEQF
TRBJ2-2 | TRBV6-1 | - | - | ASSEALGSTGELF
TRBJ1-4 | TRBV7-9 | TRBD1 | - | ASSSTARQGINEKLF
TRBJ1-6 | TRBV10-2 | TRBD1 | once | ASSEAGGNSPLH
TRBJ1-3 | TRBV4-1 | - | - | ASSQDTRTGNTIY
TRBJ2-1 | TRBV5-1 | TRBD2 | - | ASSDNIAGGRKF
TRBJ1-2 | TRBV7-3 | - | - | ASSSTPPSAQT
TRBJ2-5 | TRBV5-5 | - | - | ASNHPSFQETQY
TRBJ1-4 | TRBV19 | - | - | ASSMEGLGEKLF